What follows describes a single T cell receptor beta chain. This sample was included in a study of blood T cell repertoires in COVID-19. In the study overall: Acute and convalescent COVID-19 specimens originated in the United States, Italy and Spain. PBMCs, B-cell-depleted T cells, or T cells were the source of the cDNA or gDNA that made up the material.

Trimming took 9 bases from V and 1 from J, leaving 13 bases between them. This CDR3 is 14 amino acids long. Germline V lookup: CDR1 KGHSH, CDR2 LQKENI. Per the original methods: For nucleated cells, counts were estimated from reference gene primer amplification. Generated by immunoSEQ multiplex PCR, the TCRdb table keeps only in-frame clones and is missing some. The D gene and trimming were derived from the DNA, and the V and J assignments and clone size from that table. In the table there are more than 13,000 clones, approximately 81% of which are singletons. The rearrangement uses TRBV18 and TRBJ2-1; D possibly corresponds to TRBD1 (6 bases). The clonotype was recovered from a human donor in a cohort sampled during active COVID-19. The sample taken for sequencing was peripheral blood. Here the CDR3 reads CASAADSSYNEQFF. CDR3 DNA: TGTGCCAGTGCCGCGGACAGTTCCTACAATGAGCAGTTCTTC.